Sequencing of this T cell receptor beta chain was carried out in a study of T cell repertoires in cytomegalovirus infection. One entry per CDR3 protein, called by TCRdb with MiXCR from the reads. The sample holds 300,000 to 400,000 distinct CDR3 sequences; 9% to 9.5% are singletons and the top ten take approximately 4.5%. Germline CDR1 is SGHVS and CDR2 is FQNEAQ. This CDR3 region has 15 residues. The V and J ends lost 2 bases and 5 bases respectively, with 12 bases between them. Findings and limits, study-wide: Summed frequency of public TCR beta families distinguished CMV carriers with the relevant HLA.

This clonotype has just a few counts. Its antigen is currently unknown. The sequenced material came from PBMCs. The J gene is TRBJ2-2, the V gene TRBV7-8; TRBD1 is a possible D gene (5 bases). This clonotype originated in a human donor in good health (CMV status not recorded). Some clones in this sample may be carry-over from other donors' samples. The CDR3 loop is CASSLPPTGTGELFF. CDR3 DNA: TGTGCCAGCAGCTTACCACCCACAGGAACCGGGGAGCTGTTTTTT.